The entry below gives a single T cell receptor beta chain sequence along with its context. The record originates from a study of blood T cell repertoires in COVID-19. Study details: Sites in the United States, Italy and Spain provided acute and convalescent COVID-19 samples. Sources were T cells, B-cell-depleted T cells, or PBMCs; the material itself was cDNA or gDNA.

The repertoire was sequenced with immunoSEQ multiplex PCR; TCRdb's copy has only in-frame clones and lacks some. Here the sample spans 130,000 to 150,000 clones, around 84% being singletons. V trimming: 1 base; J trimming: 5 bases; junction bases outside the gene matches: 8. Looked up from germline, CDR1 is LGHNA and CDR2 is YSLEER. The CDR3 totals 17 residues. Sample: peripheral blood. The chain couples TRBV4-3 to TRBJ1-1, with 12 bases matching TRBD1. The receptor was derived from a human donor in a cohort sampled during active COVID-19. The CDR3 loop reads CASSQAGQGAMGTEAFF. DNA for the CDR3: TGCGCCAGCAGCCAAGCGGGACAGGGGGCAATGGGGACTGAAGCTTTCTTT.